This paragraph reports one T cell receptor beta chain. This CDR3 has 18 residues. Germline CDR1 reads MDHEN; CDR2 reads SYDVKM. The V and J ends lost 6 bases and 0 bases, in that order; junction bases with no gene match: 14. TCRdb analysed the RT-PCR reads with MiXCR anew, one entry per CDR3 protein. The sample yields hundreds of thousands of distinct CDR3 sequences, approximately 15% seen once. The specimen sequenced was memory CD4+ T cells from blood. The clonotype was recovered from a female donor in good health, serving as a healthy control. V usage is TRBV28 and J usage is TRBJ2-1; 7 bases fit TRBD1. The CDR3, as DNA: TGTGCCAGCAGCTTAGGGGGCGTTCGGTCGAGCTCCTACAATGAGCAGTTCTTC. It specifies CASSLGGVRSSSYNEQFF.